Below are 14 T cell receptor beta chains sequenced from a single sample in a study of cytomegalovirus exposure and HLA in healthy donors. The PCR made use of 60 Vbeta and 13 Jbeta primers. Assay used: immunoSEQ multiplex PCR; TCRdb lists only in-frame clones, some missing. The sample has about 220,000 clones; 60% to 80% are singletons. Source material: PBMCs. These TCRs come from a woman aged 25 to 39 in good health and CMV-seronegative.

The rearrangement uses TRBV13 and TRBJ2-6; TRBD1 is a possible D gene (6 bases). Germline CDR1 PRHDT, CDR2 FYEKMQ (reference sequence). V was pared by 2 bases and J by 0 bases, with 11 bases between. The CDR3 has 17 residues. The CDR3 DNA sequence: TGTGCCAGCAGCTTATTACAGGGAGTCTCTGGGGCCAACGTCCTGACTTTC. It specifies CASSLLQGVSGANVLTF.

V is TRBV19 and J is TRBJ2-4; 11 nucleotides line up with TRBD1. The CDR3 runs to 15 residues. Trimming removed 5 bases from V and 10 bases from J; junction bases left unmatched: 10. Germline V gives CDR1 LNHDA, CDR2 SQIVND (reference sequence). The CDR3 nucleotides are TGTGCCAGTAGTCTCCGGGACAGGGGGAGTCTTATTCAGTACTTC. It translates to CASSLRDRGSLIQYF.

The rearrangement uses TRBV28 and TRBJ1-5, with a possible D match to TRBD1 (6 bases). In germline, CDR1 is MDHEN, CDR2 SYDVKM. The CDR3 contains 14 residues. V was clipped by 5 bases and J by 6 bases, with 14 bases between them. This CDR3 is CASSPRAGVQPQHF. CDR3 bases: TGTGCCAGCAGTCCCCGTGCAGGGGTTCAGCCCCAGCATTTT. Filled out from reference TRBV28 and TRBJ1-5, the complete variable domain reads DVKVTQSSRYLVKRTGEKVFLECVQDMDHENMFWYRQDPGLGLRLIYFSYDVKMKEKGDIPEGYSVSREKKERFSLILESASTNQTSMYLCASSPRAGVQPQHFGDGTRLSIL.

This chain joins TRBV30 and TRBJ2-5, with D possibly being TRBD1 (5 bases). Germline loops: CDR1 GTSNPN, CDR2 SVGIG (reference sequence). This CDR3 has 13 amino acids. Trimming removed 3 bases at V and 5 bases at J, with 13 bases between. The CDR3 loop reads CAWRKGFGETQYF. CDR3 in DNA: TGTGCCTGGAGGAAGGGGTTCGGGGAGACCCAGTACTTC.

The gene calls are TRBV12-2 and TRBJ2-3; the table's D call, TRBD2, has no DNA check behind it. TRBV12-2 is flagged as a pseudogene. This CDR3 is 17 amino acids long. The CDR3 nucleotides read TGTGCAAGTCGCTTAATAGGGAGGGGAGTTTGTACAGATACGCAGTATTTT. Protein: CASRLIGRGVCTDTQYF.

The chain has TRBV2 and TRBJ2-1; the D gene is possibly TRBD2 (5 bases). Per germline, CDR1 SNHLY and CDR2 FYNNEI. The CDR3 has 13 amino acids. Trimming stripped 7 bases from V and 10 bases from J, with 17 bases between. The chain's CDR3 is CASISDLLQEQFF. CDR3 sequence (DNA): TGTGCCAGCATTTCGGACTTGCTCCAGGAGCAGTTCTTC.

The chain recombines TRBV14 with TRBJ2-1; D may be TRBD1 (5 bases). Germline CDR1 is SGHDN and CDR2 is FVKESK. This CDR3 contains 13 residues. Trimming took 1 base from V and 6 from J, leaving 7 bases between them. The CDR3 is CASSQVRGNEQFF. CDR3 nucleotide sequence: TGTGCCAGCAGCCAAGTTAGGGGCAATGAGCAGTTCTTC. Looking up the rest from reference TRBV14 and TRBJ2-1 gives the full variable domain: EAGVTQFPSHSVIEKGQTVTLRCDPISGHDNLYWYRRVMGKEIKFLLHFVKESKQDESGMPNNRFLAERTGGTYSTLKVQPAELEDSGVYFCASSQVRGNEQFFGPGTRLTVL.

In regard to this clone: Sequence at one end of the junction differs from germline and may be a read error. The genes are TRBV4-2 and TRBJ2-1; 8 bases fit TRBD2. The CDR3 runs 17 residues. Germline assignment: CDR1 LGHNA and CDR2 YNFKEQ. CDR3 coding DNA: TGTGGCAGCAGCCAAGTCGTCGGGGGGGTCTCCTACAATGAGCAGTTCTTC. Its translation is CGSSQVVGGVSYNEQFF.

The chain combines TRBV27 with TRBJ2-7; D is possibly TRBD1 (6 bases). Trimming took off 7 bases at V and 0 bases at J, with 10 bases between the two ends. This CDR3 spans 13 amino acids. CDR1 is MNHEY and CDR2 is SMNVEV in the germline V gene (reference sequence). CDR3 in DNA: TGTGCCAGCAAGGAGGACAGCTCCTACGAGCAGTACTTC. Residues: CASKEDSSYEQYF.

The CDR3 DNA follows: TGTGCCATCAGTGATGTTCGAGGGGGCTCGGGTGGTGGCTACACCTTC. It specifies CAISDVRGGSGGGYTF. The rearrangement uses TRBV10-3 and TRBJ1-2, with 7 bases that match TRBD1. CDR1 ENHRY and CDR2 SYGVKD come from the germline V gene. V shed 3 bases and J 7 bases; nucleotides not matched to a gene: 14. CDR3 length: 16 residues.

The chain employs TRBV10-3 and TRBJ1-1; TRBD1 might be the D (5 bases). Germline assignment: CDR1 ENHRY and CDR2 SYGVKD. Trimming removed 5 bases at V and 5 bases at J, with 12 bases between. The CDR3 has 13 amino acids. The chain's CDR3 is CAISPPGGTEAFF. The CDR3 DNA follows: TGTGCCATCAGTCCCCCGGGGGGGACTGAAGCTTTCTTT.

The chain joins TRBV30 to TRBJ2-7, with a possible D match to TRBD1 (5 bases). The CDR3 has 12 residues. Germline CDR1 GTSNPN, CDR2 SVGIG (reference sequence). The V gene lost 3 bases and the J gene lost 2 bases, with 8 bases spanning the gap. CDR3 region: CAWSRVTYEQYF. The CDR3 DNA reads as TGTGCCTGGAGCAGGGTTACCTACGAGCAGTACTTC.

The rearrangement joins TRBV5-3 to TRBJ2-7; 9 nucleotides match TRBD2. TRBV5-3 is reported as an ORF; its role is uncertain. Trimming removed 4 bases from V and 2 bases from J; junction bases left unmatched: 19. The CDR3 consists of 19 residues. CDR3 loop: CARSRRLWLAGRLPYEQYF. The CDR3 DNA reads as TGTGCCAGAAGCCGTAGGCTGTGGCTAGCGGGGAGGCTTCCCTACGAGCAGTACTTC.

The chain is built from TRBV5-1 and TRBJ2-2; TRBD1 matches 8 bases. Looked up from germline, CDR1 is SGHRS and CDR2 is YFSETQ. The CDR3 has 17 amino acids. V gave up 1 base and J gave up 2 bases; unmatched junction bases: 7. The CDR3 DNA follows: TGCGCCAGCAGCTTGATCCCACAGGGGGTAAACACCGGGGAGCTGTTTTTT. Amino acids: CASSLIPQGVNTGELFF.